This T cell receptor beta chain was identified during a study of cytomegalovirus exposure and HLA in healthy donors. Trimming removed 3 bases from V and 10 bases from J; junction bases left unmatched: 10. The germline CDR1 and CDR2 sequences are MGHRA and YSYEKL. The CDR3 is 16 amino acids. Study-wide findings and caveats: A few CMV-associated chains were confirmed in vitro to be specific for CMV antigens.

PCR primers comprised 60 Vbeta and 13 Jbeta primers. Using immunoSEQ multiplex PCR, the repertoire was profiled, and TCRdb retains in-frame clones only, with some absent. The table lists about 150,000 clones, around 9.6% of them singletons. To note about this clone: The antigen is unknown.

This TCR derives from a male donor in good health and CMV-seronegative. V gene TRBV4-1 combines with J gene TRBJ2-1, with 12 bases aligning to TRBD2. Sequencing was done on a sample of PBMCs. CDR3: CASSHLASGGAGEQFF. CDR3 nucleotides: TGCGCCAGCAGCCACTTAGCTAGCGGGGGGGCAGGGGAGCAGTTCTTC.